The 7 T cell receptor beta chains below were found in one sample sequenced in a study of CD8+ T cells in alopecia areata. RNA, once extracted, was reverse transcribed into cDNA for use as the sequencing template. Measured with immunoSEQ multiplex PCR; TCRdb has only the in-frame clones, and not every one. The table records about 69,000 clones, about three fifths of them present only once. This specimen was CD8+ T cells sorted from blood, taken at week 0. These receptor sequences come from a human donor with alopecia areata.

The genes are TRBV29-1 and TRBJ2-7; TRBD1 aligns across 9 bases. Germline CDR1 SQVTM, CDR2 ANQGSEA. The CDR3 sequence is 13 residues long. After removal of 6 bases from V and 7 bases from J, the junction contained 10 bases not matched to a gene. CDR3: CSVATQGAEEQYF. The CDR3, as DNA: TGCAGCGTCGCCACACAGGGGGCTGAGGAGCAGTACTTC.

This chain connects TRBV6-5 to TRBJ1-6; TRBD1 agrees at 10 bases. Unmatched junction bases numbered 3, after V lost 5 bases and J lost 8 bases. Per germline, CDR1 MNHEY and CDR2 SVGAGI. CDR3 length equals 14 residues. This CDR3 reads CASSMGQGYSPLHF. Here the CDR3 DNA reads TGTGCCAGCAGTATGGGACAGGGGTATTCACCCCTCCACTTT.

This chain uses TRBV20-1 with TRBJ2-7; D is unresolved. Germline V gene sequence: CDR1 DFQATT, CDR2 SNEGSKA (reference sequence). This CDR3 has 11 amino acids. The V end lost 6 bases, the J end lost 4 bases, and 10 bases lay between the germline ends. The CDR3 DNA reads TGCAGTGCACCGGCAAGTTACGAGCAGTACTTC. Protein sequence: CSAPASYEQYF.

The chain recombines TRBV4-1 with TRBJ1-4; TRBD1 is a possible D gene (5 bases). V was shortened by 4 bases and J by 7 bases, with 22 bases between the two germline ends. Per germline, CDR1 MGHRA and CDR2 YSYEKL. CDR3 size: 17 residues. The CDR3 DNA is TGCGCCAGCAGCCCGGTGGAGGGGTATCCTATTGTTGAAAAACTGTTTTTT. This gives the protein CASSPVEGYPIVEKLFF.

The gene calls are TRBV7-8 and TRBJ2-7; D perhaps matches TRBD2 (5 bases). This CDR3 contains 15 residues. Trimming left V 5 bases short and J 2 bases short, with 16 bases between. Looked up from germline, CDR1 is SGHVS and CDR2 is FQNEAQ. The CDR3 nucleotides are TGTGCCAGCAGCCAAAGCGGTCATAGTCCCTACGAGCAGTACTTC. It encodes CASSQSGHSPYEQYF.

The chain combines TRBV7-9 with TRBJ2-7; tentatively, D is TRBD2 (6 bases). This CDR3 region has 14 residues. The germline V and J ends were trimmed by 3 bases and 4 bases, with 13 bases remaining between them. Germline CDR1 SEHNR, CDR2 FQNEAQ (reference sequence). The CDR3 region has the DNA TGTGCCAGCAGCTTGGAGGGCCTTAGGTACGAGCAGTACTTC. Its translation is CASSLEGLRYEQYF. Filled out from reference TRBV7-9 and TRBJ2-7, the complete variable domain reads DTGVSQNPRHKITKRGQNVTFRCDPISEHNRLYWYRQTLGQGPEFLTYFQNEAQLEKSRLLSDRFSAERPKGSFSTLEIQRTEQGDSAMYLCASSLEGLRYEQYFGPGTRLTVT.

The J gene is TRBJ2-7, the V gene TRBV9, with TRBD2 as a possible D gene (6 bases). Per germline, CDR1 SGDLS and CDR2 YYNGEE. This CDR3 has 16 amino acids. V lost 4 bases, J lost 5 bases, and 22 bases lay in between. The DNA for the CDR3 is TGTGCCAGCAGCCACGTGGGGGGACTGGACCTCGACGAGCAGTACTTC. Translated, it gives CASSHVGGLDLDEQYF.